This T cell receptor (beta chain) was identified during a study of patients and donors after allogeneic stem cell transplantation. TCRdb re-called the RT-PCR reads through MiXCR, storing one row per CDR3 protein. The sample shows a few hundred thousand distinct CDR3 sequences, more than 35% of them seen only once. This clonotype showed up just a few times. With 1 base removed from V and 5 bases from J, the gap between germline ends came to 21 bases. In germline, CDR1 is MGHRA, CDR2 YSYEKL. The CDR3 totals 18 residues. The chain recombines TRBV4-1 with TRBJ1-5; D remains ambiguous. The receptor was isolated from a human donor who was either an allogeneic HSCT recipient or a stem cell or donor lymphocyte infusion donor (not recorded which). It is not recorded whose cells these are; they may come from a transplant donor. The specimen sequenced was blood, either unsorted or a sorted T cell fraction (not recorded which). Here the CDR3 reads CASSQVTPLTQGHQPQHF. The CDR3, as DNA: TGCGCCAGCAGCCAAGTGACCCCATTGACCCAAGGGCATCAGCCCCAGCATTTT.